These 11 T cell receptor beta chains were sequenced from one sample in a study of beta chain features in type 1 diabetes. Findings and limits, study-wide: Within each of all four CD4+ subsets, Type 1 diabetes patients had TCRB CDR3s that were moderately but significantly shorter.

Their antigen targets remain unknown. As every portion of the isolated RNA was reverse transcribed, the sequencing read expressed TCRB transcripts. TCRdb's table, derived via immunoSEQ multiplex PCR, lists solely in-frame clones and lacks some. The sample carries a few hundred thousand clones, over 11% recorded once. Sequencing was done on a sample of naive CD4+ T cells from blood. The origin of the receptors is a man younger than 40 with type 1 diabetes.

The genes are TRBV21-1 and TRBJ2-5; TRBD1 is the table's D call and was not checked against the DNA. TRBV21-1 is reported as a pseudogene. The CDR3 has 14 residues. The chain's CDR3 is CASSGTVLQETQYF. The CDR3 nucleotides are TGTGCCAGCAGCGGGACAGTCCTCCAAGAGACCCAGTACTTC.

This rearrangement joins TRBV7-2 to TRBJ1-5, with 7 bases lining up with TRBD1. Germline-derived CDR1 and CDR2 are SGHTA and FQGNSA. The CDR3 length is 13 residues. V lost 7 bases and J lost 2; bases outside the gene matches: 2. The CDR3 DNA sequence: TGTGCCAGCACAGGACAGGGCAATCAGCCCCAGCATTTT. As protein: CASTGQGNQPQHF.

The V gene is TRBV30, the J gene TRBJ1-1; D is perhaps TRBD1 (5 bases). Trimming took off 2 bases at V and 1 base at J, with 8 bases between the two ends. CDR1 and CDR2 (germline): GTSNPN, SVGIG (reference sequence). The CDR3 length is 13 residues. CDR3 region: CAWSPDRNTEAFF. CDR3 in DNA: TGTGCCTGGAGTCCTGACAGGAACACTGAAGCTTTCTTT.

V usage is TRBV30 and J usage is TRBJ2-7; possibly TRBD1 for D (6 bases). Trimming cost V 7 bases and J 6 bases, with 16 bases left between them. The length of the CDR3 is 12 residues. Germline CDR1 is GTSNPN and CDR2 is SVGIG (reference sequence). As DNA, the CDR3 is TGTGCCTACCAACAGGGCTCGGGCGAGCAGTACTTC. Its protein is CAYQQGSGEQYF.

This sequence joins TRBV30 and TRBJ2-7; TRBD2 aligns across 12 bases. Germline values: CDR1 GTSNPN, CDR2 SVGIG (reference sequence). V dropped 2 bases and J dropped 5; count of bases not matched to a gene: 19. This CDR3 has 19 residues. CDR3 residues: CAWSPSGGVRLAGDHEQYF. CDR3 nucleotides: TGTGCCTGGAGTCCCTCCGGGGGGGTCCGACTAGCGGGAGACCACGAGCAGTACTTC.

This clone came up a few times. The chain couples TRBV19 to TRBJ2-7, with 12 bases aligning to TRBD2. V lost 6 bases and J lost 2; bases outside the gene matches: 5. CDR3 length equals 15 residues. Germline CDR1 is LNHDA and CDR2 is SQIVND (reference sequence). CDR3 region: CASSTSGGTTYEQYF. For the CDR3, the DNA is TGTGCCAGTAGCACTAGCGGGGGGACCACCTACGAGCAGTACTTC.

This clone has just a few counts. V is TRBV7-9 and J is TRBJ2-2; 10 bases match TRBD2. CDR3 size: 16 residues. Germline lookup yields CDR1 SEHNR and CDR2 FQNEAQ (reference sequence). The V and J ends lost 1 base and 4 bases, in that order; junction bases with no gene match: 3. The CDR3 loop is CASSLGTSGSTGELFF. Written as DNA, the CDR3 is TGTGCCAGCAGCTTAGGGACTAGCGGATCCACCGGGGAGCTGTTTTTT. The full variable domain, with the rest looked up from reference TRBV7-9 and TRBJ2-2, is DTGVSQNPRHKITKRGQNVTFRCDPISEHNRLYWYRQTLGQGPEFLTYFQNEAQLEKSRLLSDRFSAERPKGSFSTLEIQRTEQGDSAMYLCASSLGTSGSTGELFFGEGSRLTVL.

The rearrangement links TRBV5-4 to TRBJ1-6; 10 bases line up with TRBD1. After removal of 1 base from V and 7 bases from J, the junction contained 5 bases not matched to a gene. CDR3 length equals 16 residues. The V gene's germline CDR1 is SGHNT and CDR2 YYREEE (reference sequence). As DNA, the CDR3 is TGTGCCAGCAGCTTGACCCGGGACAGGGGAAATTCACCCCTCCACTTT. This gives the protein CASSLTRDRGNSPLHF.

In this sample, this clone turned up a few times. The genes are TRBV29-1 and TRBJ2-2; 8 nucleotides agree with TRBD2. V was pared by 6 bases and J by 6 bases, with 9 bases of the junction left unmatched. The CDR3 loop spans 14 amino acids. CDR1 and CDR2 (germline): SQVTM, ANQGSEA. The CDR3 is CSVLSGSGSGELFF. The DNA of the CDR3 is TGCAGCGTCTTAAGCGGGAGCGGTTCCGGGGAGCTGTTTTTT.

This chain links TRBV19 with TRBJ1-5; 7 bases are a match to TRBD1. V shed 4 bases and J 6 bases; nucleotides not matched to a gene: 0. CDR3 length: 12 residues. Looked up from germline, CDR1 is LNHDA and CDR2 is SQIVND (reference sequence). The CDR3 nucleotides read TGTGCCAGTAGTACAGGGGGTCAGCCCCAGCATTTT. Protein: CASSTGGQPQHF.

Only a few counts were recorded for this clone. The chain has TRBV6-5 and TRBJ2-7; possibly TRBD2 for D (5 bases). Germline V gene lookup returns CDR1 MNHEY and CDR2 SVGAGI. The CDR3 extends over 15 amino acids. The germline V and J ends were trimmed by 0 bases and 3 bases, with 12 bases remaining between them. As DNA, the CDR3 is TGTGCCAGCAGTTACTCGAGAGGGTCCGACTACGAGCAGTACTTC. This sequence encodes CASSYSRGSDYEQYF.